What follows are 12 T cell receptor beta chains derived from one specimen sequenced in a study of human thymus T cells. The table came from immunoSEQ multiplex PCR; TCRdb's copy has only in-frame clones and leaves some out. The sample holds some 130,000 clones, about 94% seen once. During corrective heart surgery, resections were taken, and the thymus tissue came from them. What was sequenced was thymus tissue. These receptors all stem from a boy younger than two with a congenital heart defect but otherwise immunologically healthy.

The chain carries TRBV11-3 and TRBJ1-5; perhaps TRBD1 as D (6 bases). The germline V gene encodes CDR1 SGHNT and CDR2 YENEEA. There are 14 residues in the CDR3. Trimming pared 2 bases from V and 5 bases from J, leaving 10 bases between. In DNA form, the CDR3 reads TGTGCCAGCAGCTTAACAGGGCAGGATCAGCCCCAGCATTTT. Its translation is CASSLTGQDQPQHF.

The CDR3 here is CAISGLELGASNYGYTF. For the CDR3, the DNA is TGTGCCATCAGCGGGCTTGAGTTGGGCGCTTCTAACTATGGCTACACCTTC. This rearrangement joins TRBV10-3 to TRBJ1-2; no clear D. CDR1 and CDR2 (germline): ENHRY, SYGVKD. The CDR3 runs to 17 residues. V was cut by 6 bases and J by 0 bases, with 20 bases left in between.

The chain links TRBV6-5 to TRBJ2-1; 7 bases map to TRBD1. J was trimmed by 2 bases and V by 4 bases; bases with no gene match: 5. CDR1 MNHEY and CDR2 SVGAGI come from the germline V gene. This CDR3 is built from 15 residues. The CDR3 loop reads CASSCGQDAYNEQFF. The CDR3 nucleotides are TGTGCCAGCAGTTGCGGACAGGACGCCTACAATGAGCAGTTCTTC.

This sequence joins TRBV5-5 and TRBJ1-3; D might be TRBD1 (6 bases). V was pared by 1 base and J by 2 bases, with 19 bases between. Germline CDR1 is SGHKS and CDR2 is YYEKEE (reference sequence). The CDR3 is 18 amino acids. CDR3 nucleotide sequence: TGTGCCAGCAGCTTGACCACAGGGTTTAGCTTCCCTGGAAACACCATATATTTT. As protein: CASSLTTGFSFPGNTIYF.

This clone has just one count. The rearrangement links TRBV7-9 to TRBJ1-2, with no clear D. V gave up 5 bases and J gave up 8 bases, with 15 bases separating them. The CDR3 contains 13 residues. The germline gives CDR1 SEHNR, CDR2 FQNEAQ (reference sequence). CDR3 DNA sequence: TGTGCCAGCAGCGCCGGACCCAATGAGGGCTACACCTTC. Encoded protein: CASSAGPNEGYTF.

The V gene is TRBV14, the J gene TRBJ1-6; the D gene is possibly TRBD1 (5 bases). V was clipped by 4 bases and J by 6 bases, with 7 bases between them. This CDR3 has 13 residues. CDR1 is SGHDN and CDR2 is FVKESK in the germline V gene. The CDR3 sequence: CASSPRGNSPLHF. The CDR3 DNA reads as TGTGCCAGCAGCCCAAGGGGTAATTCACCCCTCCACTTT.

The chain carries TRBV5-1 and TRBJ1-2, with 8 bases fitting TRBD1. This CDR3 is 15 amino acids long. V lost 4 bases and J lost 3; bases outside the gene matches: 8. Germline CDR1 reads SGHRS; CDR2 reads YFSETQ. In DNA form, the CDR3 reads TGCGCCAGCAGCCTATTACAGGGGGGTTACTATGGCTACACCTTC. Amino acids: CASSLLQGGYYGYTF.

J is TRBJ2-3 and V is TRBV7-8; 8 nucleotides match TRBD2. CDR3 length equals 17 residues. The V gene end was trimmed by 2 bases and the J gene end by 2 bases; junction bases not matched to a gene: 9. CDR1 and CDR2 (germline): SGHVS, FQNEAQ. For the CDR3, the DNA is TGTGCCAGCAGCTTAATAGGGCGGGGGGCGTACACAGATACGCAGTATTTT. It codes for CASSLIGRGAYTDTQYF.

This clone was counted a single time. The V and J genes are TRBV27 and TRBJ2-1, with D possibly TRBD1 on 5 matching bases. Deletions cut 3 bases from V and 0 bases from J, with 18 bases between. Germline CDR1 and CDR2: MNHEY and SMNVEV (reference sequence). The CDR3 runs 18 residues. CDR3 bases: TGTGCCAGCAGTTTTCCCATCCGACGACAGAGCTCCTACAATGAGCAGTTCTTC. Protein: CASSFPIRRQSSYNEQFF.

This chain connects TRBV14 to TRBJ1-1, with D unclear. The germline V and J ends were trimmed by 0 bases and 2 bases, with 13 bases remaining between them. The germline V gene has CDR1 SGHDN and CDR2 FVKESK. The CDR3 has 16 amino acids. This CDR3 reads CASSQEHLNDNTEAFF. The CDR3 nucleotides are TGTGCCAGCAGCCAAGAACACCTTAACGACAACACTGAAGCTTTCTTT.

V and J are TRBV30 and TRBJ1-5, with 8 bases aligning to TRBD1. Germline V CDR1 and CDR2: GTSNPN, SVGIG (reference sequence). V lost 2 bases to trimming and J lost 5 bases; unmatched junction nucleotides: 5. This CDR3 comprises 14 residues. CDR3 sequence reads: CAWSQGQEDQPQHF. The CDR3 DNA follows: TGTGCCTGGAGTCAGGGACAGGAGGATCAGCCCCAGCATTTT.

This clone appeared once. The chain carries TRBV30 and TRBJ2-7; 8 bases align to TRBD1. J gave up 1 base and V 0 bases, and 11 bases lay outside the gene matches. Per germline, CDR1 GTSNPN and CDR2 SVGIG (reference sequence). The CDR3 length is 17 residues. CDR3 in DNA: TGTGCCTGGAGTGTAAGAGGGGACAGGCGCGAGTCCTACGAGCAGTACTTC. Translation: CAWSVRGDRRESYEQYF. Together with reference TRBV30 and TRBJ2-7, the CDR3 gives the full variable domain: SQTIHQWPATLVQPVGSPLSLECTVEGTSNPNLYWYRQAAGRGLQLLFYSVGIGQISSEVPQNLSASRPQDRQFILSSKKLLLSDSGFYLCAWSVRGDRRESYEQYFGPGTRLTVT.